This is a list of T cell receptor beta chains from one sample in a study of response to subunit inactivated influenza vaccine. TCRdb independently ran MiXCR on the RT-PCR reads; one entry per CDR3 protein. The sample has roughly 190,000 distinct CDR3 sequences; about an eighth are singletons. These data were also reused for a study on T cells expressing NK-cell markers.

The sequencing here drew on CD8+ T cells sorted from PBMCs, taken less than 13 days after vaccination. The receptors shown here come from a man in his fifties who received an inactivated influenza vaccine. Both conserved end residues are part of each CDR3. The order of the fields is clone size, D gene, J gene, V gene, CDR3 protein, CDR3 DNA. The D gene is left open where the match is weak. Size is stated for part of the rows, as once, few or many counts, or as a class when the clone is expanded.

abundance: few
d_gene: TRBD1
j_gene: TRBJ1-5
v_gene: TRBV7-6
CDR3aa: CASSLEGQGNQPQHF
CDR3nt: TGTGCCAGCAGCTTAGAGGGACAGGGGAATCAGCCCCAGCATTTT

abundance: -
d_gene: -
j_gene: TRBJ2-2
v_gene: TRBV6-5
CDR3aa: CASSYLPLRVNTGELFF
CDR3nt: TGTGCCAGCAGTTACTTGCCCCTTCGGGTGAACACCGGGGAGCTGTTTTTT

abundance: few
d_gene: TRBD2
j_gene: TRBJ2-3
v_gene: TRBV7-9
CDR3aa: CASSFLLAGGTDTQYF
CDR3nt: TGTGCCAGCAGCTTTCTCCTAGCGGGGGGCACAGATACGCAGTATTTT

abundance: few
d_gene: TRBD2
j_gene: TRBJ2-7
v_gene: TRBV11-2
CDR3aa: CASSSLTGTSGVLSDYEQYF
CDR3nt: TGTGCCAGCAGCTCCTTAACCGGGACTAGCGGGGTCTTATCGGACTACGAGCAGTACTTC

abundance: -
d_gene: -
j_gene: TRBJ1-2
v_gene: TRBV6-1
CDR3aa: CASSQPPREPYGYTF
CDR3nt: TGTGCCAGCAGTCAACCTCCCAGGGAACCCTATGGCTACACCTTC

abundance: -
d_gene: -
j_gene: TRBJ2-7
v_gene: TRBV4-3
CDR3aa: CASSQDWGQGYEQYF
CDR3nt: TGCGCCAGCAGCCAAGATTGGGGGCAGGGCTACGAGCAGTACTTC

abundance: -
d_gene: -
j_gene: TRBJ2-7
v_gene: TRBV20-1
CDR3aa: CSARQTDSYEQYF
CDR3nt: TGCAGTGCTCGACAGACAGACTCCTACGAGCAGTACTTC

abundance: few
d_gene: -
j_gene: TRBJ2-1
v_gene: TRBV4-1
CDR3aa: CASSRVMSGTRAGEQFF
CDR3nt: TGCGCCAGCAGCCGCGTTATGTCGGGGACCCGGGCGGGTGAGCAGTTCTTC

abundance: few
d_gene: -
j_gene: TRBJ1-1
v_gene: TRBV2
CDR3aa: CASRIPVVMNTEAFF
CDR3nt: TGTGCCAGCAGGATCCCCGTGGTCATGAACACTGAAGCTTTCTTT

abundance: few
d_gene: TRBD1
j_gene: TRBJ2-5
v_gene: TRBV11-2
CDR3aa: CASSLGDRPWETQYF
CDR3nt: TGTGCCAGCAGCTTAGGGGACAGGCCGTGGGAGACCCAGTACTTC

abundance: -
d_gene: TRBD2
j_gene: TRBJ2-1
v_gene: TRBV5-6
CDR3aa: CASSWTSGSSYNEQFF
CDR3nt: TGTGCCAGCAGCTGGACTAGCGGTAGCTCCTACAATGAGCAGTTCTTC

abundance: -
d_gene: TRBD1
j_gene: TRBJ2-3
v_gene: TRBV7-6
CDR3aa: CASSLTRDRGGDTQYF
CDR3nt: TGTGCCAGCAGCTTGACCCGGGACAGGGGGGGGGATACGCAGTATTTT

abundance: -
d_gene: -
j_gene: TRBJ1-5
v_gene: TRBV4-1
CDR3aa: CASSQEMGYNQPQHF
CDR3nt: TGCGCCAGCAGCCAAGAAATGGGGTACAATCAGCCCCAGCATTTT

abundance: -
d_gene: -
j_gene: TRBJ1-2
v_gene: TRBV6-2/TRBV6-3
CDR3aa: CASTYRGDYTNYGYTF
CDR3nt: TGTGCCAGCACCTACAGAGGGGACTATACTAACTATGGCTACACCTTC

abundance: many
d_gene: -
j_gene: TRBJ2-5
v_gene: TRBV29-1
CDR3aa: CSVEYATRGETQYF
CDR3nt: TGCAGCGTTGAATACGCCACCCGAGGGGAGACCCAGTACTTC

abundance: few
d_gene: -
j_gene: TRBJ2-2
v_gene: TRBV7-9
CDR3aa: CASSSRLASANTGELFF
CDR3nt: TGTGCCAGCAGCTCCCGACTGGCCAGCGCGAACACCGGGGAGCTGTTTTTT

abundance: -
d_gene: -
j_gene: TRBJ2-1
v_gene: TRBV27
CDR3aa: CASSYRGSYNEQFF
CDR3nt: TGTGCCAGCAGTTATAGGGGGTCCTACAATGAGCAGTTCTTC

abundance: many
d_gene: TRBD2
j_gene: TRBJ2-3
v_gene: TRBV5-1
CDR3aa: CASSRFLAGGTDTQYF
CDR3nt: TGCGCCAGCAGCCGATTCCTAGCGGGGGGCACAGATACGCAGTATTTT

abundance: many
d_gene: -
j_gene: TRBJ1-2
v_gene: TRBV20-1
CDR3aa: CSAWVVNYGYTF
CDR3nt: TGCAGTGCTTGGGTGGTGAACTATGGCTACACCTTC

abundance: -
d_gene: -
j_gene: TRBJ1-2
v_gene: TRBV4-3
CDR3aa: CASSFGARTNYGYTF
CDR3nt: TGCGCCAGCAGCTTTGGGGCCAGGACTAACTATGGCTACACCTTC

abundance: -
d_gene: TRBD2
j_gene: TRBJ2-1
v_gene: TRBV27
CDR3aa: CASSLGSGGGLHEQFF
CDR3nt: TGTGCCAGCAGCCTGGGAAGCGGGGGGGGCCTCCATGAGCAGTTCTTC

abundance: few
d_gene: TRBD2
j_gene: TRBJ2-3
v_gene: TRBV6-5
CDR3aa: CASSYQTWRGGPADTQYF
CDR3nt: TGTGCCAGCAGTTACCAAACCTGGCGGGGGGGCCCCGCAGATACGCAGTATTTT

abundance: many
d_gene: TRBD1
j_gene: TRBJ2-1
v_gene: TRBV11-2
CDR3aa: CASSLQIGGQGVFDEQFF
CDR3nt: TGTGCCAGCAGCTTACAAATCGGGGGACAGGGTGTTTTCGATGAGCAGTTCTTC

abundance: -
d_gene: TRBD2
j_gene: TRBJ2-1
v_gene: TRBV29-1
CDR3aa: CSVRPRGGRYNEQFF
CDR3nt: TGCAGCGTTCGTCCTCGGGGGGGCCGGTACAATGAGCAGTTCTTC

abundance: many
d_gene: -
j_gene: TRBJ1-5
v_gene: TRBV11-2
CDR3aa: CASSHGGNQPQHF
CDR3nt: TGTGCCAGCAGTCATGGCGGCAATCAGCCCCAGCATTTT

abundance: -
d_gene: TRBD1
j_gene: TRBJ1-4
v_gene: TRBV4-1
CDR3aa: CASSQIDRGGEKLFF
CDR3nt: TGCGCCAGCAGCCAGATCGACAGGGGGGGGGAAAAACTGTTTTTT

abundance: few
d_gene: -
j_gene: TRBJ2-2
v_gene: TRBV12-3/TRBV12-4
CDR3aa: CASSPLVAGELFF
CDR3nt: TGTGCCAGCAGTCCTCTGGTAGCCGGGGAGCTGTTTTTT

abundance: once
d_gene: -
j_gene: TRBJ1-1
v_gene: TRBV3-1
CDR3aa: CASSQDGGRIEAFF
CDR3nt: TGTGCCAGCAGCCAAGATGGAGGCAGGATCGAAGCTTTCTTT

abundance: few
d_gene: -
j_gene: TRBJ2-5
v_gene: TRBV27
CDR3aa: CASSLISSQETQYF
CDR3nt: TGTGCCAGCAGTTTAATCAGCAGCCAAGAGACCCAGTACTTC

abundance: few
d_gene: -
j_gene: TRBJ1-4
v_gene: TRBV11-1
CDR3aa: CASSLGGFSPATNEKLFF
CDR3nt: TGTGCCAGCAGCTTAGGGGGGTTTTCCCCCGCAACTAATGAAAAACTGTTTTTT

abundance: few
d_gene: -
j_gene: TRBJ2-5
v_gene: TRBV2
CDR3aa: CASSEGLSPQETQYF
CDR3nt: TGTGCCAGCAGTGAAGGACTTTCACCCCAAGAGACCCAGTACTTC

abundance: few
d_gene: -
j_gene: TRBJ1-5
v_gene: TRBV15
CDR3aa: CATSPGGEQPQHF
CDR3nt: TGTGCCACCAGCCCTGGGGGAGAACAGCCCCAGCATTTT

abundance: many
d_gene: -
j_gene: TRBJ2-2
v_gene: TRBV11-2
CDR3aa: CASSLQRNTGELFF
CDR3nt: TGTGCCAGCAGCTTACAGAGAAACACCGGGGAGCTGTTTTTT

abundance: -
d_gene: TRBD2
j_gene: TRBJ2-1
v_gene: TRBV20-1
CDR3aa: CSAHSGGYNEQFF
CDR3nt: TGCAGTGCTCATAGCGGGGGGTACAATGAGCAGTTCTTC

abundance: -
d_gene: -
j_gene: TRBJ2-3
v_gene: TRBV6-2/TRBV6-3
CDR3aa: CASSYSDNTQYF
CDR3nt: TGTGCCAGCAGTTACTCGGATAATACGCAGTATTTT

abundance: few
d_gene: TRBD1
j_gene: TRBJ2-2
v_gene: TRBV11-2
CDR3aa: CASSLPQGQGPPNTGELFF
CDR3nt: TGTGCCAGCAGCTTACCCCAAGGACAGGGCCCCCCGAACACCGGGGAGCTGTTTTTT